This T cell receptor beta chain appears in the sequencing data of a study of T cell changes during pregnancy in multiple sclerosis. This CDR3 contains 13 residues. V shed 8 bases and J shed 4 bases, with 12 bases lying between them. Germline-derived CDR1 and CDR2 are LNHNV and YYDKDF (reference sequence). Generated by immunoSEQ multiplex PCR, the TCRdb table keeps only in-frame clones and is missing some. Of about 58,000 clones detected, roughly nine tenths appear once; the ten largest clones hold just under 0.5%. The receptor comes from a female donor in good health, enrolled as a control in a pregnancy study. Sequences were derived from CD4+ T cells from peripheral blood mononuclear cells, sampled after pregnancy. This sequence joins TRBV15 and TRBJ2-1; D may be TRBD1 (5 bases). The CDR3 sequence: CATSRDRYNEQFF. The CDR3 DNA reads as TGTGCCACCTCCCGAGACAGATACAATGAGCAGTTCTTC.